This TCR beta chain emerged from a study of chemoradiotherapy in HPV16-positive cancers. Only in-frame clones appear in the TCRdb table, and some are missing; sequencing was by immunoSEQ multiplex PCR. The table lists several thousand clones, 70% to 90% of them singletons. The CDR3 has 16 amino acids. Germline-derived CDR1 and CDR2 are SGHNT and YENEEA. The J segment lost 5 bases and the V segment lost 5 bases, leaving 9 bases of the junction unmatched. The receptor was isolated from a human donor with HPV-associated anogenital cancer. V is TRBV11-3 and J is TRBJ1-6; 7 nucleotides align to TRBD1. The sample consisted of tumor tissue, taken from a patient who underwent chemoradiotherapy. DNA for the CDR3: TGTGCCAGCAGCACACGACAGGGCGGGGATAATTCACCCCTCCACTTT. Its translation: CASSTRQGGDNSPLHF.